The 19 T cell receptor beta chains presented below share a single source sample, sequenced in a study of blood T cell repertoires in COVID-19. The protocol was immunoSEQ multiplex PCR, while the TCRdb copy is restricted to in-frame clones and leaves out a portion. The sample contains tens of thousands of clones, more than 70% of which appear only once. The sequenced sample consisted of peripheral blood. The receptors were gathered from a man between 60 and 75 years old with acute or convalescent COVID-19.

The J gene is TRBJ1-5, the V gene TRBV5-6; D is undetermined. This CDR3 has 15 amino acids. The ends were cut back, 1 base at V and 1 base at J, with 9 bases in the middle. Germline values: CDR1 SGHDT, CDR2 YYEEEE. CDR3 residues: CASSLRGGSNQPQHF. The CDR3 DNA is TGTGCCAGCAGCTTGCGTGGAGGGAGCAATCAGCCCCAGCATTTT.

This chain connects TRBV27 to TRBJ2-6; TRBD2 matches at 12 bases. Germline trimming cut 7 bases from V and 2 bases from J; bases unmatched to any gene: 3. The CDR3 length is 16 residues. Per germline, CDR1 MNHEY and CDR2 SMNVEV (reference sequence). CDR3 nucleotide sequence: TGTGCCAGCACTCTAGCGGGGGGGCCTGGGGCCAACGTCCTGACTTTC. As protein: CASTLAGGPGANVLTF.

The chain recombines TRBV5-1 with TRBJ2-3, with 9 bases that match TRBD2. The J segment lost 0 bases and the V segment lost 2 bases, leaving 7 bases of the junction unmatched. Germline CDR1 SGHRS, CDR2 YFSETQ. The CDR3 contains 17 residues. DNA of the CDR3: TGCGCCAGCAGCTTACCCCTAGCGGGACTTAGCACAGATACGCAGTATTTT. Translating it yields CASSLPLAGLSTDTQYF.

On this clone: One junction end does not reproduce the germline sequence, and a read error may be involved. The chain has TRBV2 and TRBJ1-4; 7 bases line up with TRBD1. This CDR3 has 14 residues. Germline CDR1 reads SNHLY; CDR2 reads FYNNEI. The CDR3 reads CASSEDRDREKLFF. In DNA form, the CDR3 reads TGTGCCAGCAGCGAAGACAGGGACCGAGAAAAACTGTTTTTT.

Comments on this clone: Germline and junction disagree at one end, which may indicate a read error. This chain connects TRBV7-9 to TRBJ2-3; D call uncertain. Looked up from germline, CDR1 is SEHNR and CDR2 is FQNEAQ (reference sequence). The CDR3 loop spans 10 amino acids. CDR3 nucleotide sequence: TGTGCCAGCAGCTTAGAGTGGGCCCTTTTT. Protein product: CASSLEWALF.

This chain links TRBV7-9 with TRBJ2-2; 9 positions match TRBD1. The V gene's germline CDR1 is SEHNR and CDR2 FQNEAQ (reference sequence). With V trimmed by 7 bases and J by 5 bases, 8 bases remained unmatched. The CDR3 extends over 15 amino acids. Written as DNA, the CDR3 is TGTGCCAGCACCGCCAGTGGGACAGGGACCGGGGAGCTGTTTTTT. Its protein is CASTASGTGTGELFF.

The rearrangement uses TRBV11-1 and TRBJ2-7; 8 nucleotides align to TRBD1. CDR3 length: 14 amino acids. CDR1 and CDR2 (germline): SGHAT, FQDESV (reference sequence). V trimming: 2 bases; J trimming: 2 bases; junction bases outside the gene matches: 2. The CDR3: CASSLRTGPYEQYF. In DNA, the CDR3 is TGTGCCAGCAGCTTAAGGACAGGGCCCTACGAGCAGTACTTC. Looking up the rest from reference TRBV11-1 and TRBJ2-7 gives the full variable domain: EAEVAQSPRYKITEKSQAVAFWCDPISGHATLYWYRQILGQGPELLVQFQDESVVDDSQLPKDRFSAERLKGVDSTLKIQPAELGDSAMYLCASSLRTGPYEQYFGPGTRLTVT.

This clone was counted once. The chain recombines TRBV7-2 with TRBJ1-1; unclear D gene. The CDR3 length is 13 residues. Germline CDR1 SGHTA, CDR2 FQGNSA. Trimming removed 3 bases at V and 6 bases at J, with 11 bases between. CDR3 in amino acids: CASSLYGYAEAFF. CDR3 sequence (DNA): TGTGCCAGCAGCTTGTACGGGTACGCTGAAGCTTTCTTT.

The V and J genes are TRBV10-3 and TRBJ2-3; D perhaps matches TRBD2 (6 bases). The CDR3 is 14 residues long. The V gene lost 7 bases and the J gene lost 3 bases, with 14 bases spanning the gap. CDR1 is ENHRY and CDR2 is SYGVKD in the germline V gene. Here the CDR3 reads CAIKGGAGTDTQYF. The DNA of the CDR3 is TGTGCCATCAAGGGCGGGGCGGGGACAGATACGCAGTATTTT.

The V call is TRBV5-1, the J call TRBJ2-1; the match to TRBD1 covers 10 bases. The germline CDR1 and CDR2 sequences are SGHRS and YFSETQ. The J segment lost 6 bases and the V segment lost 5 bases, leaving 5 bases of the junction unmatched. The CDR3 covers 14 residues. The chain's CDR3 is CASSRQGAVNEQFF. CDR3 bases: TGCGCCAGCAGTCGACAGGGGGCTGTCAATGAGCAGTTCTTC.

This clone has only a few counts. The rearrangement links TRBV6-5 to TRBJ2-2; D ambiguous. The V end was cut by 6 bases, the J end by 2 bases, with 4 bases between. This CDR3 contains 12 residues. Germline loops: CDR1 MNHEY, CDR2 SVGAGI. The CDR3 coding sequence is TGTGCCAGCAGCCTAAACACCGGGGAGCTGTTTTTT. Amino acid sequence: CASSLNTGELFF.

V and J are TRBV3-1 (or the pseudogene TRBV3-2) and TRBJ2-7; TRBD1 matches 9 bases. This CDR3 spans 14 amino acids. The germline V gene encodes CDR1 LGHDT and CDR2 YNNKEL (reference sequence). V was pared by 4 bases and J by 6 bases, with 7 bases of the junction left unmatched. For the CDR3, the DNA is TGTGCCAGCAGCCTAGGGACAGGGCCCTCCGAGCAGTACTTC. This encodes CASSLGTGPSEQYF.

The V gene is TRBV3-1 (or the pseudogene TRBV3-2), the J gene TRBJ2-3, with 8 bases matching TRBD2. The J segment lost 14 bases and the V segment lost 4 bases, leaving 17 bases of the junction unmatched. The V gene's germline CDR1 is LGHDT and CDR2 YNNKEL (reference sequence). The length of the CDR3 is 15 residues. The chain's CDR3 is CASSPPGTGGPSGYF. In DNA, the CDR3 is TGTGCCAGCAGCCCCCCGGGAACGGGAGGGCCTTCGGGGTATTTT.

This clone was counted only a few times. V is TRBV7-2 and J is TRBJ1-5, with D possibly TRBD1 on 5 matching bases. The CDR3 is 14 residues long. V lost 5 bases and J 3 bases, leaving 11 bases between the germline ends. Germline V CDR1 and CDR2: SGHTA, FQGNSA. CDR3 sequence (DNA): TGTGCCAGCAGCCCCGACAGTAACAATCAGCCCCAGCATTTT. It yields the protein CASSPDSNNQPQHF.

The chain couples TRBV19 to TRBJ1-1; D may be TRBD1 (5 bases). Germline CDR1 and CDR2: LNHDA and SQIVND (reference sequence). The germline V and J ends were trimmed by 6 bases and 0 bases, with 14 bases remaining between them. The CDR3 has 15 residues. CDR3 nucleotides: TGTGCCAGTAGCTACTCCACAGGTCTGAACACTGAAGCTTTCTTT. Protein: CASSYSTGLNTEAFF.

This clone was recorded once. The chain is built from TRBV9 and TRBJ2-5, with 8 bases that match TRBD2. Germline-derived CDR1 and CDR2 are SGDLS and YYNGEE. This CDR3 is 15 amino acids long. V dropped 0 bases and J dropped 5; count of bases not matched to a gene: 6. CDR3: CASSVVGGGTETQYF. The CDR3 DNA sequence: TGTGCCAGCAGCGTAGTCGGGGGGGGCACGGAGACCCAGTACTTC.

CDR3 in amino acids: CASSLGGIYEQYF. The CDR3 DNA is TGTGCCAGCAGCCTGGGGGGGATCTACGAGCAGTACTTC. This chain connects TRBV11-2 to TRBJ2-7; TRBD2 aligns across 7 bases. There are 13 residues in the CDR3. The germline gives CDR1 SGHAT, CDR2 FQNNGV. After removal of 5 bases from V and 3 bases from J, the junction contained 4 bases not matched to a gene.

A few counts support this clone. The chain uses TRBV7-8 and TRBJ1-2; TRBD1 matches 8 bases. This CDR3 spans 16 amino acids. V shed 5 bases and J 0 bases; nucleotides not matched to a gene: 8. From germline, CDR1 is SGHVS and CDR2 FQNEAQ. The CDR3 protein is CASSTHRGGANYGYTF. CDR3 in DNA: TGTGCCAGCAGCACACACAGGGGGGGAGCTAACTATGGCTACACCTTC.

This clone has a single count. Other DNA sequences in this specimen translate into the identical CDR3. The CDR3 sequence is CASSLEQLNTEAFF. Here the CDR3 DNA reads TGTGCCAGCAGTTTGGAGCAGCTGAACACTGAAGCTTTCTTT. The V gene is TRBV28, the J gene TRBJ1-1; D gene uncertain. CDR3 length equals 14 residues. With 3 bases removed from V and 0 bases from J, the gap between germline ends came to 8 bases. Germline assignment: CDR1 MDHEN and CDR2 SYDVKM.